These T cell receptor beta chains were read from a single sample in a study of identical twins. TCRdb recomputed calls from the 5' RACE reads with MiXCR, one row per CDR3 protein. Of about 200,000 distinct CDR3 sequences listed, more than 6.5% are singletons. The data were also submitted as part of a second study, on yellow fever vaccine responses in identical twins.

The sample taken for sequencing was memory (CD45RO+) T cells sorted from blood. These receptors all stem from a woman between 18 and 29 years old in good health. Each CDR3 is given with its conserved first and last residue. A D gene is named only where the DNA matches it firmly. The size of a clone is reported for some rows only, either as once, few or many, or as a class for expanded clones.

J	V	size	length	D	DNA	CDR3
TRBJ2-1	TRBV5-1	-	15	-	TGCGCCAGCAGCTTCCGGGGGCTTCATGACAATGAGCAGTTCTTC	CASSFRGLHDNEQFF
TRBJ1-1	TRBV3-1	few	16	-	TGTGCCAGCAGCCGACAGGTAGGAAGGTTGAGCACTGAAGCTTTCTTT	CASSRQVGRLSTEAFF
TRBJ1-6	TRBV7-9	few	15	-	TGTGCCAGCAGCTTAGATGGGGGGCGTAATTCACCCCTCCACTTT	CASSLDGGRNSPLHF
TRBJ2-5	TRBV18	many	17	TRBD2	TGTGCCAGCTCACCACCGCTGAGCGGGAGGGAAGAGAAGACCCAGTACTTC	CASSPPLSGREEKTQYF
TRBJ2-1	TRBV11-2	once	13	-	TGTGCCGGCAGCTTAATGGGATACAATGAGCAGTTCTTC	CAGSLMGYNEQFF
TRBJ2-5	TRBV3-1	-	14	-	TGTGCCAGCAGCCGGGGCAGGGTCCAAGAGACCCAGTACTTC	CASSRGRVQETQYF
TRBJ2-1	TRBV15	-	15	-	TGTGCCACCAGCAGCCGGGACGCAAATCACAATGAGCAGTTCTTC	CATSSRDANHNEQFF
TRBJ2-5	TRBV7-2	-	15	-	TGTGCCAGCAGCGGCGGAGGGGGGAGCGGTGAGACCCAGTACTTC	CASSGGGGSGETQYF
TRBJ2-7	TRBV5-1	few	15	TRBD1	TGCGCCAGCAGCACCAGGACAGGGGGCGCGGTCGAGCAGTACTTC	CASSTRTGGAVEQYF
TRBJ1-1	TRBV5-1	few	14	-	TGCGCCAGCAGCTTGGGGCCCATGAACACTGAAGCTTTCTTT	CASSLGPMNTEAFF
TRBJ2-7	TRBV21-1	-	20	-	TGTGCCAGCAGCCAAGTCGGGGTGTCTAGCGGAGCTCCGAACGTGCACGAGCAGTACTTC	CASSQVGVSSGAPNVHEQYF
TRBJ2-3	TRBV5-1	few	15	-	TGCGCCAGCAGCTTCGGGACTCTGGGCGCAGATACGCAGTATTTT	CASSFGTLGADTQYF
TRBJ2-3	TRBV28	many	16	TRBD2	TGTGCCAGCCGACTAGCGGGAGGAAGTTGGACAGATACGCAGTATTTT	CASRLAGGSWTDTQYF
TRBJ2-7	TRBV28	many	14	-	TGTGCCAGCAGTTTACCGCGGGCTCCCTACGAGCAGTACTTC	CASSLPRAPYEQYF
TRBJ1-2	TRBV11-2	-	14	-	TGTGCCAGCAGCTTAGACTGGCAGGGTGATGGCTACACCTTC	CASSLDWQGDGYTF
TRBJ2-7	TRBV2	few	15	TRBD1	TGTGCCAGCAGTGTTGGCGGACAGGGGGCCAACGAGCAGTACTTC	CASSVGGQGANEQYF
TRBJ2-6	TRBV27	-	15	-	TGTGCCAGCAGTTCCCTCGGCTCTGGGGCCAACGTCCTGACTTTC	CASSSLGSGANVLTF
TRBJ2-3	TRBV19	-	17	-	TGTGCCAGTAGTATAGGTTGGGCGTTAATCGGGGGAGATACGCAGTATTTT	CASSIGWALIGGDTQYF
TRBJ2-3	TRBV7-9	-	14	-	TGTGCCAGCAGCTTCGGACAGACCGGCGATACGCAGTATTTT	CASSFGQTGDTQYF
TRBJ2-1	TRBV14	-	15	TRBD2	TGTGCCAGCAGCCTGACTAGCGGGAGAAGGGATGAGCAGTTCTTC	CASSLTSGRRDEQFF
TRBJ2-3	TRBV21-1	-	16	-	TGTGCCAGCAGCAAAGACGGGGGGGCTAGCACAGATACGCAGTATTTT	CASSKDGGASTDTQYF
TRBJ1-1	TRBV28	-	13	-	TGTGCCAGCAGTTATGCAATGAACACTGAAGCTTTCTTT	CASSYAMNTEAFF
TRBJ2-3	TRBV7-9	many	14	TRBD2	TGTGCCAGCAGGTTAGCGGGGGGCACAGATACGCAGTATTTT	CASRLAGGTDTQYF